This T cell receptor beta chain was identified in a study of blood T cell repertoires in COVID-19. In the study overall: Italy, Spain and the United States were the sources of the convalescent and acute COVID-19 samples. Sources were T cells, B-cell-depleted T cells, or PBMCs; the material itself was cDNA or gDNA.

Generated by immunoSEQ multiplex PCR, the TCRdb table keeps only in-frame clones and is missing some. The repertoire includes a few hundred thousand clones, roughly 89% of them detected once, and 6.2% sits in the top ten. The length of the CDR3 is 15 residues. Germline lookup yields CDR1 MNHEY and CDR2 SMNVEV (reference sequence). V was pared by 6 bases and J by 5 bases, with 5 bases of the junction left unmatched. The sequencing input was peripheral blood. The chain employs TRBV27 and TRBJ1-6; TRBD1 agrees at 9 bases. The TCR originated in a man aged 55-75 years who had recovered from COVID-19. The CDR3 loop reads CASRPGDRDNSPLHF. In nucleotides, the CDR3 is TGTGCCAGCAGGCCAGGGGACAGGGATAATTCACCCCTCCACTTT.